The next 8 T cell receptor beta chains were all read from a single sample in a study of T-cell reconstitution after alpha-beta-depleted transplantation in children. Researchers prepared the TCRbeta library using unique molecular identifiers, the study reports. Via MiXCR, TCRdb re-called the PCR reads, giving one row per CDR3 protein. The data contain roughly 190,000 distinct CDR3 sequences, more than 14% of them seen just once; the ten biggest clones take up roughly 13%. Sequences were derived from PBMCs from the stem cell graft donor, sampled from the stem cell graft. The receptors originated from a human donor who donated a stem cell graft to a child with acute lymphoblastic leukemia.

At least ten counts were recorded for this clonotype. The chain couples TRBV7-9 to TRBJ1-1; D uncertain. Germline-derived CDR1 and CDR2 are SEHNR and FQNEAQ (reference sequence). The CDR3 consists of 12 residues. Between the trimmed V and J ends, which lost 1 base and 7 bases, there was a span of 7 bases. CDR3 coding DNA: TGTGCCAGCAGCTTAGTCGAAGGTGAAGCTTTCTTT. As protein: CASSLVEGEAFF.

V gene TRBV5-1 combines with J gene TRBJ1-1; D remains unclear. V gave up 2 bases and J gave up 0 bases, with 11 bases separating them. The CDR3 sequence is 15 residues long. Germline-derived CDR1 and CDR2 are SGHRS and YFSETQ. The CDR3 is CASSLTVVMNTEAFF. The DNA of the CDR3 is TGCGCCAGCAGCTTAACTGTGGTAATGAACACTGAAGCTTTCTTT.

This clonotype was seen many times. This chain connects TRBV2 to TRBJ2-6; no firm D call. The CDR3 totals 18 residues. Germline CDR1 reads SNHLY; CDR2 reads FYNNEI. Trimming shortened V by 3 bases and J by 0 bases, and 15 bases separated the two germline ends. CDR3 sequence: CASSDNFGSYSGANVLTF. The CDR3 DNA follows: TGTGCCAGCAGTGACAACTTCGGGTCGTACTCTGGGGCCAACGTCCTGACTTTC.

This chain connects TRBV12-3 or TRBV12-4 to TRBJ2-7; the match to TRBD1 covers 7 bases. The ends lost 11 bases at V and 4 bases at J; junction bases unmatched: 8. The CDR3 spans 12 residues. CDR3 in amino acids: CAVGGQGYEQYF. The DNA of the CDR3 is TGTGCCGTAGGGGGCCAGGGGTACGAGCAGTACTTC.

The CDR3 reads CASSLPRNNYGYTF. The CDR3 DNA follows: TGTGCCAGCAGCTTGCCCAGGAACAACTATGGCTACACCTTC. The J gene is TRBJ1-2, the V gene TRBV5-6, with no clear D. Germline V gene data show CDR1 as SGHDT and CDR2 as YYEEEE. This CDR3 contains 14 residues. Deletions cut 1 base from V and 2 bases from J, with 9 bases between.

There are a few counts of this clonotype. The chain carries TRBV20-1 and TRBJ2-1, with TRBD2 matching over 9 bases. Germline V gene sequence: CDR1 DFQATT, CDR2 SNEGSKA (reference sequence). The ends lost 5 bases at V and 6 bases at J; junction bases unmatched: 17. The CDR3 loop spans 17 amino acids. CDR3 sequence (DNA): TGCAGTGCTCTCGCGGTAGCGGGAGTCGCTGCGGGCAATGAGCAGTTCTTC. As protein: CSALAVAGVAAGNEQFF.

This clonotype was found many times. The J gene is TRBJ2-5, the V gene TRBV7-2; TRBD1 or TRBD2 may be the D gene (6 bases each). Germline CDR1 reads SGHTA; CDR2 reads FQGNSA. This CDR3 contains 15 residues. Deletions cut 5 bases from V and 3 bases from J, with 16 bases between. The CDR3 nucleotides read TGTGCCAGCAGCCAACAGGGCGGGACAAAAGAGACCCAGTACTTC. This sequence encodes CASSQQGGTKETQYF.

J is TRBJ2-7 and V is TRBV7-9, with 13 nucleotides matching TRBD2. J gave up 7 bases and V 5 bases, and 5 bases lay outside the gene matches. The CDR3 covers 14 residues. The germline V gene encodes CDR1 SEHNR and CDR2 FQNEAQ (reference sequence). This CDR3 reads CASSRTSGSSEQYF. The DNA of the CDR3 is TGTGCCAGCAGCAGGACTAGCGGGAGTAGTGAGCAGTACTTC. Using reference TRBV7-9 and TRBJ2-7 for the parts outside the CDR3, the full variable domain is DTGVSQNPRHKITKRGQNVTFRCDPISEHNRLYWYRQTLGQGPEFLTYFQNEAQLEKSRLLSDRFSAERPKGSFSTLEIQRTEQGDSAMYLCASSRTSGSSEQYFGPGTRLTVT.